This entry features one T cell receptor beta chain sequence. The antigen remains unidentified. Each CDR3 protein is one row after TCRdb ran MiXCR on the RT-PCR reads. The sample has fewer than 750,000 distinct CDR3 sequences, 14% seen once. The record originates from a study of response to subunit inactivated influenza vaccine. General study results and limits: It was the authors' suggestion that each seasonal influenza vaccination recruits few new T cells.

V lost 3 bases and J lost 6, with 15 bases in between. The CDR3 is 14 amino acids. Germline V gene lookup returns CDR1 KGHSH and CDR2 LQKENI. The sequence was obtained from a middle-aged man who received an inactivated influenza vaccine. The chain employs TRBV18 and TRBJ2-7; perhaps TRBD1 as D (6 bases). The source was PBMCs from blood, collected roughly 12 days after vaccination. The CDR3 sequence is CASSPETGSGEQYF. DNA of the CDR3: TGTGCCAGCTCACCTGAAACAGGGAGCGGCGAGCAGTACTTC.